This T cell receptor beta chain was recorded in a study of identical twins. TCRdb fed the 5' RACE reads into MiXCR, producing one record per CDR3 protein. The table includes some 790,000 distinct CDR3 sequences, around a sixth detected once. These sequences were also reported in another study, on T cells expressing NK-cell markers.

The sequence was obtained from a woman younger than 30 in good health. Material for sequencing was PBMCs.

CDR3 in DNA: TGTGCCAGCAGCTATTTCCCGGGGGGGGAGGGCCTGGGCAATCATGAGCAGTTCTTC. Encoded protein: CASSYFPGGEGLGNHEQFF. The V call is TRBV11-2, the J call TRBJ2-1; 8 bases align to TRBD2. V shed 4 bases and J 8 bases; nucleotides not matched to a gene: 22. This CDR3 region has 19 residues. Germline CDR1 reads SGHAT; CDR2 reads FQNNGV.